The rows below give T cell receptor beta chains drawn from one sample of a study of molecular identifiers for immune sequencing clone quantification. TCRdb reprocessed the PCR reads via MiXCR and lists one record per CDR3 protein. The sample gives over 85,000 distinct CDR3 sequences, around a quarter of which show up once; 0.7% to 0.8% is in the top ten. Material: naive CD8+ T cells from blood, with Jurkat cell RNA spiked in. The receptor set was obtained from a human donor in good health. Some libraries in this study had Jurkat cell RNA spiked in. Each CDR3 is given without its conserved first and last residue. The order of the fields is CDR3 length, V gene, J gene, CDR3 protein.

cdr3_length: 13; v_call: TRBV4-1; j_call: TRBJ1-1; cdr3_aa: ASSQDQGRNTEAF
cdr3_length: 12; v_call: TRBV6-4; j_call: TRBJ2-5; cdr3_aa: ASSERAVQDTRY
cdr3_length: 14; v_call: TRBV7-2; j_call: TRBJ2-1; cdr3_aa: ASSPRGLAGGAEQF
cdr3_length: 14; v_call: TRBV14; j_call: TRBJ2-3; cdr3_aa: ASSQDSLGSPDTQY
cdr3_length: 13; v_call: TRBV12-3/TRBV12-4; j_call: TRBJ2-3; cdr3_aa: ASSSRLANTDTQY
cdr3_length: 10; v_call: TRBV29-1; j_call: TRBJ2-3; cdr3_aa: SVLEVADTQY
cdr3_length: 13; v_call: TRBV4-3; j_call: TRBJ2-7; cdr3_aa: ASSPDRGLSYEQY
cdr3_length: 13; v_call: TRBV7-2; j_call: TRBJ1-1; cdr3_aa: ASSFSTGGATEAF
cdr3_length: 15; v_call: TRBV7-9; j_call: TRBJ1-3; cdr3_aa: ASSSGQNFFPGNTIY
cdr3_length: 12; v_call: TRBV7-9; j_call: TRBJ2-7; cdr3_aa: ASSLEGYTYEQY
cdr3_length: 13; v_call: TRBV5-4; j_call: TRBJ2-3; cdr3_aa: ASSLVGGRTDTQY
cdr3_length: 12; v_call: TRBV5-5; j_call: TRBJ1-1; cdr3_aa: ASSLFEGMPEAF
cdr3_length: 13; v_call: TRBV6-5; j_call: TRBJ2-7; cdr3_aa: ASSYKPGGSYEQY
cdr3_length: 16; v_call: TRBV27; j_call: TRBJ1-6; cdr3_aa: VSTFLSSSGADNSPLH
cdr3_length: 11; v_call: TRBV20-1; j_call: TRBJ1-1; cdr3_aa: SAETTNSYEAF
cdr3_length: 9; v_call: TRBV6-5; j_call: TRBJ2-1; cdr3_aa: ASSYSPKQF
cdr3_length: 14; v_call: TRBV6-2/TRBV6-3; j_call: TRBJ2-3; cdr3_aa: ASSYSFSGDTGTQY
cdr3_length: 10; v_call: TRBV11-2; j_call: TRBJ1-1; cdr3_aa: ASGQRNTEAF
cdr3_length: 14; v_call: TRBV4-3; j_call: TRBJ2-3; cdr3_aa: ASSQEGWGGTDTQY
cdr3_length: 9; v_call: TRBV30; j_call: TRBJ1-2; cdr3_aa: ASLLVDGYT